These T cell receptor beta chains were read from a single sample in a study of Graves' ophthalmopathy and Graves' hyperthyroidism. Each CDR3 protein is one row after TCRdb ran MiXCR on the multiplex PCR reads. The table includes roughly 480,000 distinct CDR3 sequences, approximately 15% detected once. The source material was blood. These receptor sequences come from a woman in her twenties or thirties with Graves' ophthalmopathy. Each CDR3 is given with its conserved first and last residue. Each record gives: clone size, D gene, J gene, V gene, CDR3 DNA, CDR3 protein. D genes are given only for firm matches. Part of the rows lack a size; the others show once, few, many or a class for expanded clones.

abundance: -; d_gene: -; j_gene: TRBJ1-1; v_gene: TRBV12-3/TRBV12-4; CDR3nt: TGTGCCAGCAGGTCATCACTACAGGAGAACACTGAAGCTTTCTTT; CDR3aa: CASRSSLQENTEAFF
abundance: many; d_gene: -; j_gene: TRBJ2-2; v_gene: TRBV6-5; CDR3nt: TGTGCCAGCAGTCCAGGGGTGGGGAACACCGGGGAGCTGTTTTTT; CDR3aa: CASSPGVGNTGELFF
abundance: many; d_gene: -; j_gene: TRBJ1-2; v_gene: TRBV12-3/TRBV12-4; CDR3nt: TGTGCCAGCAGTCCACTGGGACCCGGCAGATATGGCTACACCTTC; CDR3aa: CASSPLGPGRYGYTF
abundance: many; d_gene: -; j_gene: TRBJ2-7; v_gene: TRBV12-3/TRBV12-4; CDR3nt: TGTGCCAGCACGCGGGATTCCTACGAGCAGTACTTC; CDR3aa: CASTRDSYEQYF
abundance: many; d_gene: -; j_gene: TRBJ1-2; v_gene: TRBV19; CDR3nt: TGTGCCAGTAGCCTGAGGGGAAGCTACACCTTC; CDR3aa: CASSLRGSYTF
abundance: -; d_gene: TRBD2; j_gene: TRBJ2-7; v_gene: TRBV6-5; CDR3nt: TGTGCCAGCAGTTACTACGGCGGGAGGGCCTACGAGCAGTACTTC; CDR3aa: CASSYYGGRAYEQYF
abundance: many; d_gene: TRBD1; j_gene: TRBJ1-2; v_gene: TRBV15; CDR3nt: TGTGCCACCAGCAGTGGACAGGGGGCACCCTATGGCTACACCTTC; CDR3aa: CATSSGQGAPYGYTF
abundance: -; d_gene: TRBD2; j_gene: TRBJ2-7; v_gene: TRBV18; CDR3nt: TGTGCCAGCTCCCAACTAGCGGGGGCCCCGTGGGAGCAGTACTTC; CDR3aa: CASSQLAGAPWEQYF
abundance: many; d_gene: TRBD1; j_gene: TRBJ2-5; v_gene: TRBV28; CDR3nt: TGTGCCAGCAGTTTCCGGACAGGCCAAGAGACCCAGTACTTC; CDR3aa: CASSFRTGQETQYF
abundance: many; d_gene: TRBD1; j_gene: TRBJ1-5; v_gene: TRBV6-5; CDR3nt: TGTGCCAGCAGTACTAGGACAGGGAGCAATCAGCCCCAGCATTTT; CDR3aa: CASSTRTGSNQPQHF
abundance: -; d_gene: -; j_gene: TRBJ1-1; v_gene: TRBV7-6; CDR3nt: TGTGCCAGCAGCCCTTCTACAGGGATGGGGAACACTGAAGCTTTCTTT; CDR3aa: CASSPSTGMGNTEAFF
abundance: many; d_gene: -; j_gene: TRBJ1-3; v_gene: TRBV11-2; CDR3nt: TGTGCCAGCAGCTTAGAAGGGTTTTTCGTCGGAAACACCATATATTTT; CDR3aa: CASSLEGFFVGNTIYF
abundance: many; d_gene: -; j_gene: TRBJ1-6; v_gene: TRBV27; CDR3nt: TGTGCCAGCAGTCTTTACGGTTCACCCCTCCACTTT; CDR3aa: CASSLYGSPLHF
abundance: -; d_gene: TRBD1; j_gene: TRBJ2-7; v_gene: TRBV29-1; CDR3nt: TGCAGCGTTACACAGGGGGCGCGAGGGAAGTACGAGCAGTACTTC; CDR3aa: CSVTQGARGKYEQYF
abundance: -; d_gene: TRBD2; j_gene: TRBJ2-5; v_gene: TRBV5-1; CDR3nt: TGCGCCAGCAGTCTCACGGGGGGGCCTTTGGAGACCCAGTACTTC; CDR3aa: CASSLTGGPLETQYF
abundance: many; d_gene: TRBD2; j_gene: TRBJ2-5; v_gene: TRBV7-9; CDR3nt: TGTGCCAGCAGCTTAGGAGCGGGAGGGCCTGAGACCCAGTACTTC; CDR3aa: CASSLGAGGPETQYF
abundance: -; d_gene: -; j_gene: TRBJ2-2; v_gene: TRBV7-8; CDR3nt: TGTGCCAGCAGCTTTGGCGAAACCGGGGAGCTGTTTTTT; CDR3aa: CASSFGETGELFF
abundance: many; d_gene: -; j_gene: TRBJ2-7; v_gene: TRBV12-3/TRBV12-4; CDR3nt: TGTGCCAGCAGTTTCGCGGCCGGGGTTTACGAGCAGTACTTC; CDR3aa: CASSFAAGVYEQYF
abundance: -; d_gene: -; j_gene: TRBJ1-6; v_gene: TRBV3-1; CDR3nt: TGTGCCAGCAGCGAGACGGCAGGGAATTCACCCCTCCACTTT; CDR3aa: CASSETAGNSPLHF
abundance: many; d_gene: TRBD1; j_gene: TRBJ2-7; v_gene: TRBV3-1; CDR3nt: TGTGCCAGCAAGGGGGCAGGGGGTATCTACGAGCAGTACTTC; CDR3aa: CASKGAGGIYEQYF
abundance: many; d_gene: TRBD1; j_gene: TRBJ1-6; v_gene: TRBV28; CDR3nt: TGTGCCAGCAGTTCTCACAGGGGGCGGTGGGATTCACCCCTCCACTTT; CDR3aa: CASSSHRGRWDSPLHF
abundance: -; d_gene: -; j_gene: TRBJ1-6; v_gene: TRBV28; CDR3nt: TGTGCCAGCAGTTTGAAGGGGACCTATAATTCACTCCTCCACTTT; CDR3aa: CASSLKGTYNSLLHF
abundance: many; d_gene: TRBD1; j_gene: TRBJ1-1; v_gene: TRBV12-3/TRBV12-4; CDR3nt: TGTGCCAGCGGCCCGGGACAGGGGGCAATGAACACTGAAGCTTTCTTT; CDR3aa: CASGPGQGAMNTEAFF
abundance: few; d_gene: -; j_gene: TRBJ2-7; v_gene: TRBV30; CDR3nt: TGTGCCTGGAGTGGGGGGAACGAGCAGTACTTC; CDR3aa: CAWSGGNEQYF
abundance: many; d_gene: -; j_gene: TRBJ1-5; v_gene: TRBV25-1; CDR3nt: TGTGCCAGCAGTGGAGATGGAAATAGCAATCAGCCCCAGCATTTT; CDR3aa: CASSGDGNSNQPQHF
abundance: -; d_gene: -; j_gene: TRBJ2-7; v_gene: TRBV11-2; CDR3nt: TGTGCCAGCAGCTTAGAGACTAGTAGCTCCTACGAGCAGTACTTC; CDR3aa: CASSLETSSSYEQYF
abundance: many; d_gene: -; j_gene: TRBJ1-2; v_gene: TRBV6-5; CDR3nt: TGTGCCAGCAGTTACGGGGCTTGGATGGGCTATGGCTACACCTTC; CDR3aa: CASSYGAWMGYGYTF